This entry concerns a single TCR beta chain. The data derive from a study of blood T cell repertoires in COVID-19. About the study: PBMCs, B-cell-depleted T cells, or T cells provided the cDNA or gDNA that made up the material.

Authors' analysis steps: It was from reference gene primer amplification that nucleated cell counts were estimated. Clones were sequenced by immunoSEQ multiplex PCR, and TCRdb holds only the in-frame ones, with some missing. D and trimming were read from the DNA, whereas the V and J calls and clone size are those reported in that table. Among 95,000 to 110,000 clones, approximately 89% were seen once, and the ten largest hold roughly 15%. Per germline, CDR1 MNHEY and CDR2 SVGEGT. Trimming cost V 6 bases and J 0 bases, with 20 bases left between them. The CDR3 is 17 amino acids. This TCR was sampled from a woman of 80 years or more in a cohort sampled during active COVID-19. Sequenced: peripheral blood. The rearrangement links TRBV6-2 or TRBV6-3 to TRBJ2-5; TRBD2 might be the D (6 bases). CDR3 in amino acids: CASSPLQLAKYQETQYF. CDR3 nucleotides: TGTGCCAGCAGCCCCCTACAGCTAGCGAAATACCAAGAGACCCAGTACTTC.